This T cell receptor beta chain was sequenced in a study of control samples from healthy donors and cancer patients. The V gene lost 1 base and the J gene lost 6 bases, with 14 bases spanning the gap. Per the germline V gene, CDR1 is KGHDR and CDR2 is SFDVKD. The CDR3 extends over 15 amino acids. Using immunoSEQ multiplex PCR, the repertoire was profiled, and TCRdb retains in-frame clones only, with some absent. Here the sample spans more than 140,000 clones, about 90% being singletons. V usage is TRBV24-1 and J usage is TRBJ1-2; D is possibly TRBD1 (6 bases). The sample consisted of blood. The sequence derives from a man aged 18 to 30 in good health. CDR3 nucleotides: TGTGCCACCAGTGATTTCTCCTCAGGGGTTGATGGCTACACCTTC. It encodes CATSDFSSGVDGYTF.